Listed here are 29 T cell receptor beta chains from one sample, sequenced in a study of OX40 agonist ivuxolimab in advanced cancers. Library creation used the immunoSEQ multiplex PCR assay. TCRdb re-hosts the immuneACCESS table, in-frame sequences only. Its copies lack some clones; in the studies checked, an unresolved V gene accounts for under half of them, and the cause for the rest is not known. A total of about 85,000 clones appear in this sample, roughly 91% of them only once. Clones ranked in the top ten supply around 0.31% of the sample. Specimen: CD4+ or CD8+ T cells sorted from blood, collected in a trial of the OX40 agonist ivuxolimab. Receptor source: an adult with an advanced solid tumor such as melanoma, head and neck, liver or kidney cancer.

The chain employs TRBV2 and TRBJ2-5; D gene ambiguous. Germline V gene sequence: CDR1 SNHLY, CDR2 FYNNEI. This CDR3 region has 11 residues. V shed 8 bases and J shed 2 bases, with 6 bases lying between them. The CDR3 loop reads CASGIQETQYF. The DNA of the CDR3 is TGTGCCAGCGGGATACAAGAGACCCAGTACTTC.

This rearrangement joins TRBV18 to TRBJ1-1, with D maybe TRBD1 (5 bases). V lost 3 bases, J lost 7 bases, and 9 bases lay in between. The germline gives CDR1 KGHSH, CDR2 LQKENI. The CDR3 is 12 residues long. As DNA, the CDR3 is TGTGCCAGCTCACCGTCAGGGATTGAAGCTTTCTTT. The encoded protein is CASSPSGIEAFF.

The rearrangement joins TRBV19 to TRBJ1-2, with D hard to call. There are 16 residues in the CDR3. CDR1 is LNHDA and CDR2 is SQIVND in the germline V gene (reference sequence). V shed 10 bases and J shed 5 bases, with 26 bases lying between them. The CDR3 region has the DNA TGTGCCACCCAGAACAGAGTGGGTTACGTTGGGTATGGCTACACCTTC. Encoded protein: CATQNRVGYVGYGYTF.

The chain is built from TRBV18 and TRBJ1-4; no clear D gene. The V gene's germline CDR1 is KGHSH and CDR2 LQKENI. Deletions cut 1 base from V and 0 bases from J, with 9 bases between. The CDR3 covers 16 residues. Here the CDR3 DNA reads TGTGCCAGCTCACCACAGGTGGCCTCAACTAATGAAAAACTGTTTTTT. Protein: CASSPQVASTNEKLFF. Together with reference TRBV18 and TRBJ1-4, the CDR3 gives the full variable domain: NAGVMQNPRHLVRRRGQEARLRCSPMKGHSHVYWYRQLPEEGLKFMVYLQKENIIDESGMPKERFSAEFPKEGPSILRIQQVVRGDSAAYFCASSPQVASTNEKLFFGSGTQLSVL.

This chain links TRBV6-5 with TRBJ2-3; maybe TRBD2 (6 bases). Germline V gene lookup returns CDR1 MNHEY and CDR2 SVGAGI. Trimming cost V 9 bases and J 0 bases, with 10 bases left between them. The CDR3 covers 13 residues. In DNA form, the CDR3 reads TGTGCCAGTCGGAGCGGGAGCACAGATACGCAGTATTTT. Translation gives CASRSGSTDTQYF.

Of note for this clone: The same CDR3 is also encoded by other DNA sequences in this sample. This rearrangement joins TRBV7-2 to TRBJ1-5, with a possible D match to TRBD1 (6 bases). Germline CDR1 and CDR2: SGHTA and FQGNSA. Trimming left V 3 bases short and J 4 bases short, with 7 bases between. There are 13 residues in the CDR3. CDR3 region: CASSLQGNQPQHF. The CDR3 bases are TGTGCCAGCAGCTTGCAGGGGAATCAGCCCCAGCATTTT.

The chain links TRBV6-5 to TRBJ1-2; D gene uncertain. Germline CDR1 reads MNHEY; CDR2 reads SVGAGI. CDR3 size: 11 residues. Trimming cost V 6 bases and J 0 bases, with 2 bases left between them. The CDR3 DNA is TGTGCCAGCAGGTCTAACTATGGCTACACCTTC. Its protein product is CASRSNYGYTF.

The chain couples TRBV28 to TRBJ1-4, with D perhaps matching TRBD1 (5 bases). The CDR3 sequence is 15 residues long. Between the trimmed V and J ends, which lost 7 bases and 6 bases, there was a span of 18 bases. The germline gives CDR1 MDHEN, CDR2 SYDVKM. In DNA form, the CDR3 reads TGTGCCAGCAACTCCCAGTATCTAGGGGATGAAAAACTGTTTTTT. Encoded protein: CASNSQYLGDEKLFF.

V usage is TRBV10-1 and J usage is TRBJ1-2, with a weak D call TRBD1 (5 bases). Germline V gene sequence: CDR1 WNHNN, CDR2 SYGVQD (reference sequence). The CDR3 has 14 amino acids. The V end lost 10 bases, the J end lost 0 bases, and 15 bases lay between the germline ends. This CDR3 is CATGAVFPNYGYTF. The CDR3 DNA reads as TGCGCCACCGGGGCGGTTTTCCCTAACTATGGCTACACCTTC.

This sequence joins TRBV6-5 and TRBJ1-1; D is perhaps TRBD1 (5 bases). Germline loops: CDR1 MNHEY, CDR2 SVGAGI. This CDR3 region has 15 residues. V was cut by 2 bases and J by 5 bases, with 15 bases left in between. The CDR3 loop is CASSYPGGPGTEAFF. CDR3 sequence (DNA): TGTGCCAGCAGTTACCCTGGGGGTCCGGGTACTGAAGCTTTCTTT.

The CDR3 here is CASSPLTGAVFPVDYGYTF. The CDR3 region has the DNA TGTGCCAGCAGCCCATTAACAGGGGCCGTTTTTCCAGTCGACTATGGCTACACCTTC. This chain joins TRBV7-9 and TRBJ1-2, with 7 bases aligning to TRBD1. V dropped 5 bases and J dropped 3; count of bases not matched to a gene: 21. CDR1 and CDR2 (germline): SEHNR, FQNEAQ (reference sequence). The CDR3 is made up of 19 amino acids.

The chain couples TRBV19 to TRBJ1-5; D perhaps matches TRBD1 (5 bases). V lost 2 bases to trimming and J lost 1 base, with 15 bases between them. Germline V CDR1 and CDR2: LNHDA, SQIVND (reference sequence). The CDR3 length is 17 residues. The CDR3 coding sequence is TGTGCCAGTAGTATATGGGGGAACAGGCCGAGCAATCAGCCCCAGCATTTT. Its protein is CASSIWGNRPSNQPQHF.

The V and J genes are TRBV7-8 and TRBJ2-3; 14 bases line up with TRBD2. The V gene end was trimmed by 5 bases and the J gene end by 10 bases; junction bases not matched to a gene: 17. The CDR3 is made up of 18 amino acids. Germline CDR1 and CDR2: SGHVS and FQNEAQ. CDR3 amino acids: CASSTQRGLAGDRGAQYF. CDR3 sequence (DNA): TGTGCCAGCAGCACACAGCGGGGACTAGCGGGAGACCGCGGGGCGCAGTATTTT. Complete variable domain (other parts from reference TRBV7-8 and TRBJ2-3): GAGVSQSPRYKVAKRGQDVALRCDPISGHVSLFWYQQALGQGPEFLTYFQNEAQLDKSGLPSDRFFAERPEGSVSTLKIQRTQQEDSAVYLCASSTQRGLAGDRGAQYFGPGTRLTVL.

This chain links TRBV4-1 with TRBJ1-1; D unclear. Deletions cut 8 bases from V and 5 bases from J, with 18 bases between. This CDR3 has 14 residues. Germline V gives CDR1 MGHRA, CDR2 YSYEKL. For the CDR3, the DNA is TGCGCCAGCGGCCCCCGGGCTCTGAGGACTGAAGCTTTCTTT. This encodes CASGPRALRTEAFF.

This chain links TRBV28 with TRBJ2-4, with 9 bases that match TRBD1. In germline, CDR1 is MDHEN, CDR2 SYDVKM. Trimming took 10 bases from V and 3 from J; bases not matched to a gene: 19. The CDR3 spans 18 residues. CDR3 DNA sequence: TGTGCCACCTCCCCCCTCCGGACAGGGGAATTGGACAAAAACATTCAGTACTTC. Protein sequence: CATSPLRTGELDKNIQYF. Full variable domain (rest looked up from reference TRBV28 and TRBJ2-4): DVKVTQSSRYLVKRTGEKVFLECVQDMDHENMFWYRQDPGLGLRLIYFSYDVKMKEKGDIPEGYSVSREKKERFSLILESASTNQTSMYLCATSPLRTGELDKNIQYFGAGTRLSVL.

The gene calls are TRBV6-1 and TRBJ1-5; maybe TRBD1 (5 bases). Germline V gene sequence: CDR1 MNHNS, CDR2 SASEGT. Deletions cut 2 bases from V and 9 bases from J, with 11 bases between. The CDR3 is 13 amino acids. The CDR3 sequence is CASSEWTGGPQHF. The CDR3 DNA reads as TGTGCCAGCAGTGAATGGACTGGGGGGCCCCAGCATTTT.

The CDR3 nucleotides read TGTGCCAGCAGTCGGGACAGGAAGAATCAGCCCCAGCATTTT. Protein product: CASSRDRKNQPQHF. The genes are TRBV2 and TRBJ1-5; TRBD1 matches at 8 bases. CDR1 and CDR2 (germline): SNHLY, FYNNEI. With 5 bases clipped from V and 4 bases from J, the junction kept 4 bases outside the gene matches. CDR3 length: 14 residues.

This rearrangement joins TRBV5-1 to TRBJ1-3; TRBD1 is a possible D gene (6 bases). The CDR3 runs 16 residues. Trimming left V 4 bases short and J 0 bases short, with 14 bases between. Germline CDR1 and CDR2: SGHRS and YFSETQ. The CDR3 loop is CASSPTGLSSGNTIYF. The CDR3 nucleotides are TGCGCCAGCAGCCCAACAGGGCTTTCCTCTGGAAACACCATATATTTT. Full variable domain (remainder filled in from reference TRBV5-1 and TRBJ1-3): KAGVTQTPRYLIKTRGQQVTLSCSPISGHRSVSWYQQTPGQGLQFLFEYFSETQRNKGNFPGRFSGRQFSNSRSEMNVSTLELGDSALYLCASSPTGLSSGNTIYFGEGSWLTVV.

This clone appeared a single time. The chain employs TRBV30 and TRBJ1-1, with 7 bases matching TRBD1. Germline V gene sequence: CDR1 GTSNPN, CDR2 SVGIG (reference sequence). CDR3 length: 13 amino acids. The CDR3 loop reads CTGTAYMNTEAFF. The CDR3 DNA follows: TGTACCGGGACAGCCTATATGAACACTGAAGCTTTCTTT.

The chain couples TRBV25-1 to TRBJ2-1; D gene unclear. Germline V gene data show CDR1 as MGHDK and CDR2 as SYGVNS. This CDR3 is built from 18 residues. V shed 5 bases and J shed 6 bases, with 26 bases lying between them. Here the CDR3 DNA reads TGTGCCAGCAGTTCGACCGGACCCTCGCTTACCTCATTCAATGAGCAGTTCTTC. This codes for CASSSTGPSLTSFNEQFF.

CDR3 sequence reads: CASSRGLAGFNTGELFF. CDR3 in DNA: TGTGCCAGCAGCCGGGGTCTAGCGGGGTTTAACACCGGGGAGCTGTTTTTT. V gene TRBV5-4 combines with J gene TRBJ2-2; TRBD2 aligns across 9 bases. The CDR3 totals 17 residues. From germline, CDR1 is SGHNT and CDR2 YYREEE (reference sequence). V shed 4 bases and J 2 bases; nucleotides not matched to a gene: 9.

The CDR3, as DNA: TGTGCCAGTAGTATGCCCAGGGGTAACACCGGGGAGCTGTTTTTT. Residues: CASSMPRGNTGELFF. V and J are TRBV19 and TRBJ2-2; TRBD1 is a possible D gene (6 bases). The germline gives CDR1 LNHDA, CDR2 SQIVND (reference sequence). Trimming removed 3 bases from V and 2 bases from J, with 10 bases in between. The CDR3 runs 15 residues.

V usage is TRBV6-1 and J usage is TRBJ1-1; a possible D gene is TRBD1 (5 bases). V lost 6 bases and J 8 bases, leaving 10 bases between the germline ends. The germline V gene encodes CDR1 MNHNS and CDR2 SASEGT. This CDR3 is 11 amino acids long. The CDR3 here is CASRYDREAFF. The DNA for the CDR3 is TGTGCCAGCAGATACGACAGAGAAGCTTTCTTT.

The chain joins TRBV6-5 to TRBJ1-1; no clear D gene. The CDR3 has 15 residues. Germline V gene sequence: CDR1 MNHEY, CDR2 SVGAGI. V lost 4 bases to trimming and J lost 2 bases, with 14 bases between them. The CDR3 region is CASSSRRGRNTEAFF. CDR3 sequence (DNA): TGTGCCAGCAGTTCGCGTCGGGGTAGAAACACTGAAGCTTTCTTT.

The V call is TRBV27, the J call TRBJ1-1; D call uncertain. The V gene's germline CDR1 is MNHEY and CDR2 SMNVEV (reference sequence). This CDR3 spans 13 amino acids. Trimming shortened V by 10 bases and J by 0 bases, and 12 bases separated the two germline ends. The CDR3 DNA reads TGTGCCACCCTCTATCAGGTGAACACTGAAGCTTTCTTT. This codes for CATLYQVNTEAFF.

The J gene is TRBJ2-3, the V gene TRBV7-9; the match to TRBD1 covers 8 bases. Germline CDR1 SEHNR, CDR2 FQNEAQ (reference sequence). V shed 4 bases and J 9 bases; nucleotides not matched to a gene: 6. The CDR3 totals 13 residues. The CDR3 DNA sequence: TGTGCCAGCAGCTCACCGGACAGGGCAACGCAGTATTTT. Protein product: CASSSPDRATQYF.

This clone came up a few times. The CDR3 nucleotides are TGTGCCAGCTCACCTCTCTCTGTACAGGGAGGTTTAAACATTCAGTACTTC. Its protein is CASSPLSVQGGLNIQYF. This chain links TRBV18 with TRBJ2-4; perhaps D is TRBD1 or TRBD2 (6 bases each). Germline CDR1 KGHSH, CDR2 LQKENI. Trimming cost V 3 bases and J 6 bases, with 21 bases left between them. The CDR3 covers 17 residues.

This clone was counted a few times. The chain is built from TRBV5-8 and TRBJ2-1; 8 bases fit TRBD1. The CDR3 length is 15 residues. Trimming removed 1 base from V and 4 bases from J; junction bases left unmatched: 4. Germline CDR1 is SGHTS and CDR2 is YDEGEE. This CDR3 reads CASSLRDRMYNEQFF. DNA of the CDR3: TGTGCCAGCAGCTTGAGGGACAGGATGTACAATGAGCAGTTCTTC.

The rearrangement uses TRBV6-1 and TRBJ2-7; D assignment may be TRBD1 or TRBD2 (5 bases each). The CDR3 consists of 18 residues. Trimming removed 1 base from V and 0 bases from J, with 19 bases in between. The germline gives CDR1 MNHNS, CDR2 SASEGT. The CDR3 DNA follows: TGTGCCAGCAGTGAAGAGATAAATGGGGACGTAGACTCCTACGAGCAGTACTTC. Translated, it gives CASSEEINGDVDSYEQYF.